The subject of this entry is one T cell receptor beta chain. Assay: immunoSEQ multiplex PCR; the TCRdb copy retains only in-frame clones and omits some. The sample records tens of thousands of clones, 70% to 90% being singletons. Germline trimming cut 6 bases from V and 5 bases from J; bases unmatched to any gene: 10. CDR3 length equals 16 residues. Looked up from germline, CDR1 is KGHSH and CDR2 is LQKENI. This sample is part of a study of blood T cell repertoires in COVID-19. The overall study: The cDNA or gDNA used as material had been derived from T cells, B-cell-depleted T cells, or PBMCs.

The sequenced sample consisted of peripheral blood. This clonotype was sampled from a man in his sixties or seventies with acute or convalescent COVID-19. The chain is built from TRBV18 and TRBJ2-5, with 12 bases matching TRBD1. The CDR3 DNA sequence: TGTGCCAGCTCGCCGGCCGGGACAGGGGGCTTGGAGACCCAGTACTTC. Its protein product is CASSPAGTGGLETQYF.